The 13 T cell receptor beta chains below all came from one sample that was sequenced in a study of shared clonotypes between healthy human individuals. Only in-frame clones appear in the TCRdb table, and some are missing; sequencing was by immunoSEQ multiplex PCR. Of about a million clones in the sample, more than 75% were seen once. The specimen sequenced was memory CD4+ T cells sorted from blood. Subset defined: CD45RA-negative fraction. The receptor set was obtained from a man aged 18 to 29 in good health.

This clone was seen once. Here the CDR3 DNA reads TGTGCCAGCAGTCCTAACCCTTCAGGGGGCTCTAATGAAAAACTGTTTTTT. It yields the protein CASSPNPSGGSNEKLFF. This chain uses TRBV5-5 with TRBJ1-4; 8 bases agree with TRBD1. CDR1 and CDR2 from the germline V gene are SGHKS and YYEKEE (reference sequence). V shed 5 bases, J shed 3 bases, and the junction held 12 bases outside the gene matches. CDR3 length: 17 amino acids.

The chain uses TRBV18 and TRBJ2-2; TRBD2 aligns across 10 bases. V lost 1 base, J lost 5 bases, and 13 bases stayed unmatched. CDR1 and CDR2 (germline): KGHSH, LQKENI. The CDR3 covers 19 residues. Here the CDR3 reads CASSPLGLALHPGTGELFF. DNA for the CDR3: TGTGCCAGCTCACCACTGGGACTAGCGCTACATCCGGGGACCGGGGAGCTGTTTTTT.

The chain recombines TRBV7-2 with TRBJ2-3; maybe TRBD2 (6 bases). The V gene's germline CDR1 is SGHTA and CDR2 FQGNSA. The CDR3 has 16 residues. V lost 2 bases and J lost 4, with 16 bases in between. CDR3 nucleotide sequence: TGTGCCAGCAGCTTACCAAGACCCGAGCGGGCAGATACGCAGTATTTT. It is translated as CASSLPRPERADTQYF. The full variable domain, its missing parts supplied by reference TRBV7-2 and TRBJ2-3, is GAGVSQSPSNKVTEKGKDVELRCDPISGHTALYWYRQSLGQGLEFLIYFQGNSAPDKSGLPSDRFSAERTGGSVSTLTIQRTQQEDSAVYLCASSLPRPERADTQYFGPGTRLTVL.

The J gene is TRBJ1-2, the V gene TRBV28, with 10 bases identical to TRBD1. After removal of 6 bases from V and 8 bases from J, the junction contained 12 bases not matched to a gene. The CDR3 is 15 residues long. Looked up from germline, CDR1 is MDHEN and CDR2 is SYDVKM. The CDR3 nucleotides read TGTGCCAGCAGACCACCCCCGGGACAGGGGAGGGGCTACACCTTC. This encodes CASRPPPGQGRGYTF.

The V and J genes are TRBV29-1 and TRBJ2-7; 9 nucleotides align to TRBD1. The ends lost 7 bases at V and 0 bases at J; junction bases unmatched: 10. Germline CDR1 SQVTM, CDR2 ANQGSEA. The CDR3 is 15 amino acids. The CDR3 is CSGSGGQGNSYEQYF. The CDR3 DNA reads TGCAGCGGCTCGGGTGGACAGGGGAACTCCTACGAGCAGTACTTC.

The chain carries TRBV9 and TRBJ2-5; TRBD2 might be the D (6 bases). The CDR3 has 17 amino acids. V lost 0 bases, J lost 1 base, and 16 bases lay in between. Germline V gene data show CDR1 as SGDLS and CDR2 as YYNGEE. The CDR3 coding sequence is TGTGCCAGCAGCGTAGGTATGCGAGCGGGCGTCCAAGAGACCCAGTACTTC. Translation: CASSVGMRAGVQETQYF.

The chain uses TRBV7-2 and TRBJ2-1, with 10 bases identical to TRBD2. Germline V gives CDR1 SGHTA, CDR2 FQGNSA. V was clipped by 2 bases and J by 7 bases; unmatched bases: 5. The length of the CDR3 is 15 residues. The CDR3 sequence: CASSLLAGVPNEQFF. CDR3 nucleotides: TGTGCCAGCAGCTTACTAGCGGGAGTACCAAATGAGCAGTTCTTC.

This clone was found once. This chain connects TRBV30 to TRBJ1-5; the match to TRBD1 covers 7 bases. CDR3 length: 16 residues. After removal of 1 base from V and 5 bases from J, the junction contained 11 bases not matched to a gene. CDR1 is GTSNPN and CDR2 is SVGIG in the germline V gene (reference sequence). The CDR3 DNA follows: TGTGCCTGGAGTGAGCAACAGGGGTCTCCCCATCAGCCCCAGCATTTT. As protein: CAWSEQQGSPHQPQHF.

The rearrangement uses TRBV29-1 and TRBJ2-1; 11 nucleotides align to TRBD2. Germline V gene sequence: CDR1 SQVTM, CDR2 ANQGSEA. This CDR3 is 15 amino acids long. The V segment lost 5 bases and the J segment 10 bases; nucleotides outside the gene matches: 13. The CDR3 bases are TGCAGCGTTCCTAGCGGGAGGACACAAGATGGGGAGCAGTTCTTC. Protein product: CSVPSGRTQDGEQFF.

This chain joins TRBV27 and TRBJ2-5; D possibly uses TRBD1 or TRBD2 (5 bases each). The V gene lost 5 bases and the J gene lost 5 bases, with 18 bases spanning the gap. CDR1 is MNHEY and CDR2 is SMNVEV in the germline V gene (reference sequence). The CDR3 totals 15 residues. The CDR3 loop reads CASSARWGGWETQYF. Written as DNA, the CDR3 is TGTGCCAGCAGTGCCCGGTGGGGCGGGTGGGAGACCCAGTACTTC.

V usage is TRBV4-3 and J usage is TRBJ2-4; the D is unclear. The CDR3 totals 16 residues. Germline V gene sequence: CDR1 LGHNA, CDR2 YSLEER. Trimming took off 1 base at V and 0 bases at J, with 10 bases between the two ends. The chain's CDR3 is CASSQGVALAKNIQYF. In DNA form, the CDR3 reads TGCGCCAGCAGCCAAGGGGTAGCCTTAGCCAAAAACATTCAGTACTTC.

The chain joins TRBV5-1 to TRBJ2-3; TRBD2 matches 9 bases. Germline CDR1 SGHRS, CDR2 YFSETQ. V trimming: 2 bases; J trimming: 2 bases; junction bases outside the gene matches: 12. This CDR3 has 18 amino acids. CDR3 nucleotides: TGCGCCAGCAGCTTTCGTGGTTTAGCGGGGGCCCTCACAGATACGCAGTATTTT. It yields the protein CASSFRGLAGALTDTQYF.

Of note for this clone: This same CDR3 is encoded by further DNA sequences in the sample. The genes are TRBV19 and TRBJ1-2; 8 bases align to TRBD1. The CDR3 spans 14 residues. Per the germline V gene, CDR1 is LNHDA and CDR2 is SQIVND (reference sequence). Germline trimming cut 5 bases from V and 5 bases from J; bases unmatched to any gene: 7. This CDR3 reads CASSSQGAGYGYTF. The CDR3 region has the DNA TGTGCCAGTAGTTCTCAGGGGGCTGGGTATGGCTACACCTTC. Full variable domain (remainder filled in from reference TRBV19 and TRBJ1-2): DGGITQSPKYLFRKEGQNVTLSCEQNLNHDAMYWYRQDPGQGLRLIYYSQIVNDFQKGDIAEGYSVSREKKESFPLTVTSAQKNPTAFYLCASSSQGAGYGYTFGSGTRLTVV.